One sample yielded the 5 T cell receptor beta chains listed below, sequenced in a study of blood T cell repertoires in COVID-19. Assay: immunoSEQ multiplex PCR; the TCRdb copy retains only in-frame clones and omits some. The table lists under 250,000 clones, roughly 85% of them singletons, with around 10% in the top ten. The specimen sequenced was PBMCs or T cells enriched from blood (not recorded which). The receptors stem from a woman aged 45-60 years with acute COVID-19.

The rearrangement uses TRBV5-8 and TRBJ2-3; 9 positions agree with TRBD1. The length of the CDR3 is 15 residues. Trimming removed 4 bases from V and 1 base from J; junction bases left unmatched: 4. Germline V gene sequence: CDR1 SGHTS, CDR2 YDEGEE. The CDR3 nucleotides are TGTGCCAGCAGCCTGGGACAGGGCTGCACAGATACGCAGTATTTT. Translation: CASSLGQGCTDTQYF.

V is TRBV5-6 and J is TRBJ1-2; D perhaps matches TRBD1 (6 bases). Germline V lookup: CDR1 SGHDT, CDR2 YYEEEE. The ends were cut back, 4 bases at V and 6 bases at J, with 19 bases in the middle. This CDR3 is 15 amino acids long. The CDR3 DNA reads TGTGCCAGCAGCCCCACGACAGGTGCCTTACATGGCTACACCTTC. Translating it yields CASSPTTGALHGYTF.

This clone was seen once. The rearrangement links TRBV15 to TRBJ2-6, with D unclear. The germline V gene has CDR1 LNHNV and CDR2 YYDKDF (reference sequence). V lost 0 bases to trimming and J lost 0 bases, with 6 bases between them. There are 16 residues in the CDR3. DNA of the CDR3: TGTGCCACCAGCAGAGATCGCGGCTCTGGGGCCAACGTCCTGACTTTC. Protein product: CATSRDRGSGANVLTF. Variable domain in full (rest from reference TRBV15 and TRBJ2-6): DAMVIQNPRYQVTQFGKPVTLSCSQTLNHNVMYWYQQKSSQAPKLLFHYYDKDFNNEADTPDNFQSRRPNTSFCFLDIRSPGLGDTAMYLCATSRDRGSGANVLTFGAGSRLTVL.

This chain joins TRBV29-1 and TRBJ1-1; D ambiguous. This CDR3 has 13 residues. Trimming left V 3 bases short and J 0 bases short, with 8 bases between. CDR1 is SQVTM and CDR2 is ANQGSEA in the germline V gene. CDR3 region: CSVENSLNTEAFF. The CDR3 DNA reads TGCAGCGTTGAGAACAGCCTGAACACTGAAGCTTTCTTT.

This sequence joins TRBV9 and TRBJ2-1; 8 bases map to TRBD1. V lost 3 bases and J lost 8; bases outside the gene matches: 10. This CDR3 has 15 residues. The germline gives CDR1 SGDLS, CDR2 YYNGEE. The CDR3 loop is CASSAPGTGDHEQFF. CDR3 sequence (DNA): TGTGCCAGCAGCGCCCCAGGGACAGGTGACCATGAGCAGTTCTTC.